This T cell receptor beta chain was observed in a study of CD8+CD57+ T cells in acquired aplastic anemia. The overall study: Mean yield of DNA from sorted CD4+ and CD8+ cells was about 3.2 ug. About 10 million reads, on average, were obtained for CD4+ cells from healthy donors. Study-level results: Patients versus controls showed no significant CD8+ Simpson's diversity difference.

V trimming: 6 bases; J trimming: 0 bases; junction bases outside the gene matches: 7. This CDR3 has 15 amino acids. Germline values: CDR1 MGHDK, CDR2 SYGVNS. To note about this clonotype: Its specificity is not known.

Genomic DNA constituted the template upon which TCR beta VDJ and CDR3 profiling was performed. TCRdb re-derived calls from the reads in MiXCR, one entry per CDR3 protein. The sample yields 90,000 to 120,000 distinct CDR3 sequences, 51% seen once. This clonotype was sampled from a human donor in good health, serving as a control. The material sequenced was sorted CD4+, CD8+, or CD8+CD57+ T cells (not recorded which) from PBMCs. The V and J genes are TRBV25-1 and TRBJ2-7; 8 nucleotides align to TRBD1. This chain's CDR3 is CASSLQGASSYEQYF. The CDR3 nucleotides read TGTGCCAGCAGCCTGCAGGGGGCGAGCTCCTACGAGCAGTACTTC.